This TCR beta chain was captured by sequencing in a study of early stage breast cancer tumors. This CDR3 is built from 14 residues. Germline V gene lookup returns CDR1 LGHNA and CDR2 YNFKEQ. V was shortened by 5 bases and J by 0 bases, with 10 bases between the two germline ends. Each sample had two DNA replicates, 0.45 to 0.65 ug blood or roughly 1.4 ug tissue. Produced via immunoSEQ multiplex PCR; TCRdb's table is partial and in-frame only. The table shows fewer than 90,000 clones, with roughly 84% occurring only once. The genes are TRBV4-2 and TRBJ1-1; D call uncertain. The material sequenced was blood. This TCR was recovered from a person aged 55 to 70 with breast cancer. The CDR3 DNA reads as TGTGCCAGCAGCACGGGTACCATGAACACTGAAGCTTTCTTT. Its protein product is CASSTGTMNTEAFF.